Shown below are 19 T cell receptor beta chains from a single sample sequenced in a study of cytomegalovirus exposure and HLA in healthy donors. PCR involved 60 Vbeta and 13 Jbeta primers. Generated by immunoSEQ multiplex PCR, the TCRdb table keeps only in-frame clones and is missing some. The profile shows some 100,000 clones, 76% of them singletons. Sequenced input: PBMCs. The receptors here all came from a man in his fifties in good health and CMV-seropositive.

The chain combines TRBV19 with TRBJ1-5, with unresolved D. The CDR3 covers 13 residues. V lost 7 bases and J lost 3, with 10 bases in between. CDR1 and CDR2 (germline): LNHDA, SQIVND (reference sequence). The CDR3 loop is CASIAGYNQPQHF. CDR3 DNA: TGTGCCAGTATTGCAGGATACAATCAGCCCCAGCATTTT.

The chain carries TRBV5-1 and TRBJ1-1, with no clear D. This CDR3 comprises 14 residues. Germline V lookup: CDR1 SGHRS, CDR2 YFSETQ. V lost 4 bases to trimming and J lost 5 bases, with 15 bases between them. The CDR3 DNA reads TGCGCCAGCAGCCCCAGCGGGGTGAGGACTGAAGCTTTCTTT. Its translation: CASSPSGVRTEAFF. Variable domain in full (rest from reference TRBV5-1 and TRBJ1-1): KAGVTQTPRYLIKTRGQQVTLSCSPISGHRSVSWYQQTPGQGLQFLFEYFSETQRNKGNFPGRFSGRQFSNSRSEMNVSTLELGDSALYLCASSPSGVRTEAFFGQGTRLTVV.

The rearrangement links TRBV7-9 to TRBJ2-7; 8 nucleotides align to TRBD2. Germline CDR1 SEHNR, CDR2 FQNEAQ (reference sequence). The CDR3 covers 14 residues. Unmatched junction bases numbered 6, after V lost 2 bases and J lost 6 bases. CDR3 protein: CASSLSGGTGEQYF. The CDR3 DNA reads TGTGCCAGCAGCTTATCGGGGGGGACGGGCGAGCAGTACTTC.

Details on this clone: The junction shows a germline mismatch at one end, possibly a read error. The genes are TRBV7-7 and TRBJ2-5; TRBD1 aligns across 7 bases. Germline CDR1 SSHAT, CDR2 FNYEAQ (reference sequence). The CDR3 is 14 residues long. As DNA, the CDR3 is TGTGCTAGCAGCCGACAGGGCAACCAAGAGACCCAGTACTTC. Encoded protein: CASSRQGNQETQYF. The whole variable domain, filled in from reference TRBV7-7 and TRBJ2-5, reads GAGVSQSPRYKVTKRGQDVTLRCDPISSHATLYWYQQALGQGPEFLTYFNYEAQPDKSGLPSDRFSAERPEGSISTLTIQRTEQRDSAMYRCASSRQGNQETQYFGPGTRLLVL.

This clone occurred a few times. This chain links TRBV4-1 with TRBJ2-7; the match to TRBD2 covers 7 bases. CDR3 length: 15 residues. In germline, CDR1 is MGHRA, CDR2 YSYEKL. Unmatched junction bases numbered 5, after V lost 2 bases and J lost 1 base. The CDR3 is CASSQKSGDSYEQYF. For the CDR3, the DNA is TGCGCCAGCAGCCAAAAAAGCGGGGATTCCTACGAGCAGTACTTC.

V and J are TRBV6-5 and TRBJ2-7, with a weak D call TRBD2 (5 bases). Germline CDR1 reads MNHEY; CDR2 reads SVGAGI. The CDR3 runs to 13 residues. V was shortened by 6 bases and J by 0 bases, with 9 bases between the two germline ends. CDR3 region: CASSKGLSYEQYF. The CDR3 nucleotides read TGTGCCAGCAGCAAAGGACTCTCCTACGAGCAGTACTTC.

This clone was counted only a few times. The chain employs TRBV7-9 and TRBJ1-2; D is ambiguous. CDR1 and CDR2 from the germline V gene are SEHNR and FQNEAQ (reference sequence). This CDR3 has 13 residues. V gave up 0 bases and J gave up 7 bases, with 9 bases separating them. The CDR3 DNA sequence: TGTGCCAGCAGCTTAGCCCGGGAGGGTGGCTACACCTTC. Its translation is CASSLAREGGYTF.

This chain joins TRBV15 and TRBJ2-5, with a possible D match to TRBD1 (6 bases). V lost 0 bases, J lost 4 bases, and 15 bases lay in between. In germline, CDR1 is LNHNV, CDR2 YYDKDF (reference sequence). This CDR3 is 16 amino acids long. The CDR3: CATSRDGRGGSETQYF. As DNA, the CDR3 is TGTGCCACCAGCAGAGATGGCAGGGGCGGGTCAGAGACCCAGTACTTC. The full variable domain, with the rest looked up from reference TRBV15 and TRBJ2-5, is DAMVIQNPRYQVTQFGKPVTLSCSQTLNHNVMYWYQQKSSQAPKLLFHYYDKDFNNEADTPDNFQSRRPNTSFCFLDIRSPGLGDTAMYLCATSRDGRGGSETQYFGPGTRLLVL.

The chain carries TRBV9 and TRBJ2-3; 7 positions match TRBD2. Germline V gene sequence: CDR1 SGDLS, CDR2 YYNGEE. This CDR3 spans 17 amino acids. After removal of 2 bases from V and 2 bases from J, the junction contained 11 bases not matched to a gene. In nucleotides, the CDR3 is TGTGCCAGCAGCGTCTCGGAGGGGCGGGGGAACACAGATACGCAGTATTTT. Protein product: CASSVSEGRGNTDTQYF.

The chain couples TRBV5-4 to TRBJ2-3; possible D gene TRBD1, 6 bases. The CDR3 totals 16 residues. Germline lookup yields CDR1 SGHNT and CDR2 YYREEE (reference sequence). V lost 4 bases and J 3 bases, leaving 18 bases between the germline ends. The CDR3 region is CASSVLMDRGTDTQYF. DNA of the CDR3: TGTGCCAGCAGCGTTTTGATGGACAGAGGAACAGATACGCAGTATTTT. Together with reference TRBV5-4 and TRBJ2-3, the CDR3 gives the full variable domain: ETGVTQSPTHLIKTRGQQVTLRCSSQSGHNTVSWYQQALGQGPQFIFQYYREEENGRGNFPPRFSGLQFPNYSSELNVNALELDDSALYLCASSVLMDRGTDTQYFGPGTRLTVL.

The DNA for the CDR3 is TGTGCCAGCAGTTTATCAGGGGGGCTAGGAACCAATTTAAATGAGCAGTTCTTC. It is translated as CASSLSGGLGTNLNEQFF. The chain is built from TRBV28 and TRBJ2-1; tentatively, D is TRBD1 (7 bases). CDR1 MDHEN and CDR2 SYDVKM come from the germline V gene. The CDR3 spans 18 residues. Trimming removed 1 base from V and 7 bases from J, with 23 bases in between.

J is TRBJ2-1 and V is TRBV15, with D perhaps TRBD2 (5 bases). Trimming took 0 bases from V and 0 from J, leaving 9 bases between them. CDR3 size: 16 residues. Germline-derived CDR1 and CDR2 are LNHNV and YYDKDF (reference sequence). CDR3 in DNA: TGTGCCACCAGCAGAGATCCTAGCCGCTCCTACAATGAGCAGTTCTTC. Translation: CATSRDPSRSYNEQFF.

This chain joins TRBV7-9 and TRBJ1-4; D is ambiguous. CDR1 SEHNR and CDR2 FQNEAQ come from the germline V gene (reference sequence). The CDR3 has 14 residues. Trimming removed 5 bases from V and 8 bases from J, with 15 bases in between. CDR3 loop: CASSPGEEEEKLFF. The CDR3 bases are TGTGCCAGCAGCCCGGGAGAGGAGGAGGAAAAACTGTTTTTT.

V and J are TRBV9 and TRBJ2-3, with 10 nucleotides matching TRBD2. CDR1 and CDR2 (germline): SGDLS, YYNGEE. Unmatched junction bases numbered 16, after V lost 4 bases and J lost 14 bases. The CDR3 sequence is 15 residues long. CDR3 nucleotides: TGTGCCAGCAGCCCCCGACTAGCGGGCCCCCTATTTTTGTATTTT. Translated, it gives CASSPRLAGPLFLYF.

V and J are TRBV15 and TRBJ2-5; perhaps TRBD1 as D (6 bases). The CDR3 extends over 16 amino acids. Germline CDR1 is LNHNV and CDR2 is YYDKDF (reference sequence). V was trimmed by 0 bases and J by 5 bases, leaving 16 bases between them. The CDR3 protein is CATSRDAGEIVETQYF. In nucleotides, the CDR3 is TGTGCCACCAGCAGAGATGCAGGGGAAATCGTGGAGACCCAGTACTTC.

This clone was observed a single time. The gene calls are TRBV15 and TRBJ2-5, with 7 bases that match TRBD1. The DNA end lines up better with TRBJ2-7; the J call may be wrong. The germline CDR1 and CDR2 sequences are LNHNV and YYDKDF (reference sequence). The CDR3 has 14 residues. The CDR3 loop is CATSRTGDQVEQYF. The CDR3 coding sequence is TGTGCCACCAGCCGCACAGGGGATCAGGTCGAGCAGTACTTC.

The CDR3: CATSRVRESGGELFF. In DNA, the CDR3 is TGTGCCACCAGCAGAGTCCGGGAGTCGGGCGGGGAGCTGTTTTTT. The J gene is TRBJ2-2, the V gene TRBV15, with a tentative D call TRBD2 (6 bases). CDR1 and CDR2 from the germline V gene are LNHNV and YYDKDF (reference sequence). The CDR3 covers 15 residues. V was clipped by 1 base and J by 7 bases, with 13 bases between them. Together with reference TRBV15 and TRBJ2-2, the CDR3 gives the full variable domain: DAMVIQNPRYQVTQFGKPVTLSCSQTLNHNVMYWYQQKSSQAPKLLFHYYDKDFNNEADTPDNFQSRRPNTSFCFLDIRSPGLGDTAMYLCATSRVRESGGELFFGEGSRLTVL.

The rearrangement links TRBV4-1 to TRBJ1-1; TRBD1 agrees at 12 bases. This CDR3 has 15 amino acids. V lost 4 bases to trimming and J lost 4 bases; unmatched junction nucleotides: 4. Germline V gene data show CDR1 as MGHRA and CDR2 as YSYEKL. DNA of the CDR3: TGCGCCAGCAGCCGGGGGACAGGGGGCGGCACTGAAGCTTTCTTT. It specifies CASSRGTGGGTEAFF.

The gene calls are TRBV6-5 and TRBJ2-2; tentative D call: TRBD2 (5 bases). Germline CDR1 is MNHEY and CDR2 is SVGAGI. Trimming removed 8 bases from V and 4 bases from J, with 14 bases in between. The CDR3 is 14 residues long. The CDR3 sequence: CASGPRGTTGELFF. DNA for the CDR3: TGTGCCAGCGGGCCCCGGGGAACCACCGGGGAGCTGTTTTTT.